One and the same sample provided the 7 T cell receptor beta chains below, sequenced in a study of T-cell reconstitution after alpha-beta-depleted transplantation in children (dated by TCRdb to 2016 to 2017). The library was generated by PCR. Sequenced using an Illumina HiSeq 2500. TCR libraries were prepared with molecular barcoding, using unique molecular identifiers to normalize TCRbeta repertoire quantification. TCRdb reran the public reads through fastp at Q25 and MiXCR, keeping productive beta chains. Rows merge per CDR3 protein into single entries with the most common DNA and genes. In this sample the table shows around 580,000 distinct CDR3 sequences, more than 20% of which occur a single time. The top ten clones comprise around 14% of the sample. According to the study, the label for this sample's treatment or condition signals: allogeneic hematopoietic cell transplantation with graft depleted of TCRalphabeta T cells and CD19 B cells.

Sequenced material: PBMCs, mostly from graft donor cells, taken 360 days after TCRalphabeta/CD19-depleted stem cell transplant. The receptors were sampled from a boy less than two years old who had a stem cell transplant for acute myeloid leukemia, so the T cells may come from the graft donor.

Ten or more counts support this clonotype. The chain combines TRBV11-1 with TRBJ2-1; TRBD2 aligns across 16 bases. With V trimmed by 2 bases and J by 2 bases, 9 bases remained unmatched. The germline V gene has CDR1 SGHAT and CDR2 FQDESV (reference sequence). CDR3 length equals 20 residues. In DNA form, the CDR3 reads TGTGCCAGCAGCTTATCCAAGGGACTAGCGGGGGGGCCTGCCTACAATGAGCAGTTCTTC. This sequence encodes CASSLSKGLAGGPAYNEQFF.

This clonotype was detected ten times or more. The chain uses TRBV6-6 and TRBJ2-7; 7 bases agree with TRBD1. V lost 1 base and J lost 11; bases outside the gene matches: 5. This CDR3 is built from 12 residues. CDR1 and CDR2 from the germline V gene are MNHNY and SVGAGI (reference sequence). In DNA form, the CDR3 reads TGTGCCAGCAGTTACTTGAAGGGGACAGAGTACTTC. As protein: CASSYLKGTEYF.

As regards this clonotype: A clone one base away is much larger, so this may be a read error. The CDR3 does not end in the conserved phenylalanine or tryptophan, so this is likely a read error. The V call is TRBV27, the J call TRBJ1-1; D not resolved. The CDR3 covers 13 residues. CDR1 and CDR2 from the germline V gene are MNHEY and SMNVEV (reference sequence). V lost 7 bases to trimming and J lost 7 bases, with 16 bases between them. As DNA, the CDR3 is TGTGCCAGCACAAGGGTTGTGGGTGGTGAAGCTTTCCTT. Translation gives CASTRVVGGEAFL.

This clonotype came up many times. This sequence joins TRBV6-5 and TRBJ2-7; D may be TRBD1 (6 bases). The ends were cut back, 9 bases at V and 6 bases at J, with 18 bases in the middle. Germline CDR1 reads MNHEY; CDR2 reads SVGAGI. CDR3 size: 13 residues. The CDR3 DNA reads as TGTGCCAGTGAAGACAGGCAGCTCGGCGAGCAGTACGTC. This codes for CASEDRQLGEQYV.

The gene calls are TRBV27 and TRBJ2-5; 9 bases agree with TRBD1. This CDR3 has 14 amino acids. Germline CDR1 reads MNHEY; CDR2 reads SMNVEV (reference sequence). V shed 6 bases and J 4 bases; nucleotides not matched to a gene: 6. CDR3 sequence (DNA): TGTGCCAGCAGCCCGCCGGGACAGGGAGAGACCCAGTACTTC. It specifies CASSPPGQGETQYF.

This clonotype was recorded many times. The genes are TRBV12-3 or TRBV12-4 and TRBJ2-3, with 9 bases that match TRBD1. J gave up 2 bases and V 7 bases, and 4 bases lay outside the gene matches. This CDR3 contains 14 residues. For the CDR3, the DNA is TGTGCCAGCAACGACAGGGGGACCACAGATACGCAGTATTTT. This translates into CASNDRGTTDTQYF.

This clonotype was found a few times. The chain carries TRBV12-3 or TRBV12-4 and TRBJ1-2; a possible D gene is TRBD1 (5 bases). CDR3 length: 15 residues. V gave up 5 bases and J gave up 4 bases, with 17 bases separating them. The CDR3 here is CASSTRQLPAYGYTF. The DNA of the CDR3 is TGTGCCAGCAGTACTCGACAGTTACCTGCCTATGGCTACACCTTC.